The sequence of this T cell receptor (beta chain) was determined in a study of T-cell memory formation after mild COVID-19 (dated by TCRdb to the early 2020s). With regard to the full study: TCR sequence clusters from the two donors were found to be largely donor specific. In a couple of donors, T-cell clones that expanded and contracted after mild COVID-19 were tracked by sequencing TCRalpha and TCRbeta repertoires over time. The cohort was made up of two young adult volunteers, one female and one male, who were previously healthy.

Study-wide findings and limitations: Contracting CD4+ clones appeared mostly in the CM and EM memory subsets, whereas CD8+ clones were enriched in EMRA. SARS-CoV-2 specificity of the second-wave clones peaking on day 37 was not confirmed. Only two mild cases were covered by the study, and larger cohorts that include severe cases with pre-infection samples were considered necessary. The detection of some responding clones in pre-infection memory suggests that pre-existing cross-reactive memory T cells joined the SARS-CoV-2 response. Clones that contracted from day 15 to 85 showed balanced CD4/CD8 phenotypes, whereas a second wave of clones that expanded from day 15 to 37 leaned towards CD4+.

This clonotype showed up just a few times. No cognate antigen has been identified for it. It has no much larger one-base neighbor in the sample; base qualities were not kept. CDR1 and CDR2, looked up from the germline V gene, are SGDLS and YYNGEE. Between the V and J ends, shortened by 4 bases and 0 bases respectively, the junction contains 10 bases. The CDR3 covers 14 residues, taking in both the cysteine and the phenylalanine. Here the CDR3 DNA is all that survives: 42 bases in frame from base 1. For sequencing, an Illumina NovaSeq 6000 was employed. Using 5'RACE with constant-segment primers, TCRalpha and TCRbeta cDNA libraries were constructed, with sample barcodes and unique molecular identifiers added in the process. RNA was extracted from every sample with Trizol reagent. The libraries were amplified in two PCR steps, and the second step added a second sample barcode and Illumina TruSeq adapters. Libraries were sequenced on an Illumina NovaSeq with 2 x 150 bp paired-end reads. In the source study's methods: Demultiplexing of reads and collapsing into UMI-guided consensus sequences were performed with migec v1.2.7. With mixcr v2.1.11, UMI consensuses were aligned to TRA and TRB V and J templates and assembled into clonotypes. Clonotypes were classified as expanded or contracted when called significant by both edgeR and NoisET, with noise models trained on biological replicates. For edgeR calls, the cutoffs were a false discovery rate-adjusted p below 0.01 and a log2 fold-change threshold of 1. As an exploratory analysis of dynamics, max-normalized trajectories of the 1000 most abundant clonotypes were examined with PCA combined with hierarchical clustering. The CD4 or CD8 phenotype of responding clones was assigned using the separately sequenced CD4+ and CD8+ repertoires. TCRdb itself trimmed the public reads at Q25 with fastp, ran MiXCR and retained productive beta chains. CDR3 protein sequences are deduplicated, and each keeps its most common genes and DNA. The V and J calls and clone size are TCRdb's, not the authors'. This sample is represented by about 290,000 distinct CDR3 sequences; less than 20% of them were singletons. Around 23% of the sample comes from the top ten.

PBMCs were isolated by Ficoll-Paque density gradient centrifugation. The material sequenced was PBMCs or a T cell subset sorted from them (not recorded which). Recombination connected TRBV9 to TRBJ1-1; TRBD1 could be the D gene, as 5 bases match. This clonotype originated in a man between 18 and 35 years old who had mild COVID-19 (a few samples of this study predate the infection). The sample titles of this study are shuffled in the database, so cell type and time point are left out; the donor was told from shared clones. Here the CDR3 is given as CASSPTDMNTEAFF. The nucleotide sequence is given as TGTGCCAGCAGCCCGACAGACATGAACACTGAAGCTTTCTTT.